This T cell receptor (beta chain) was recorded in a study of T cells in localized non-small cell lung cancer. Study-wide results and limits: Uninvolved nearby lung showed the greatest T cell clonality, exceeding that found in tumor. In adjacent lung appeared a median around 54 of the top 100 tumor clones. Greater blood T cell density accompanied longer overall survival. Only one tumor region went through sequencing, so heterogeneity may still be there.

As to this clone: Its specificity is unknown.

Trimming took 3 bases from V and 7 from J, leaving 13 bases between them. The CDR3 loop spans 14 amino acids. Germline assignment: CDR1 LNHDA and CDR2 SQIVND (reference sequence). TCRdb keeps only in-frame clones here, not all; method: immunoSEQ multiplex PCR. Of over 40,000 clones listed, more than 70% are singletons. The TCR comes from a female donor over 55 with stage I squamous cell lung carcinoma. V gene TRBV19 combines with J gene TRBJ1-5; D is perhaps TRBD1 (5 bases). This sample comprised peripheral blood, obtained before any cancer treatment. The CDR3 region has the DNA TGTGCCAGTAGTATCTTAAGGGGCTGGCAGCCCCAGCATTTT. Protein product: CASSILRGWQPQHF.